This T cell receptor (beta chain) was sequenced for a study of T cell responses to AZD1222 COVID-19 vaccine. The table came from immunoSEQ multiplex PCR; TCRdb's copy has only in-frame clones and leaves some out. Of roughly 200,000 clones listed, approximately 92% are singletons. The germline CDR1 and CDR2 sequences are SGDLS and YYNGEE. The CDR3 contains 16 residues. Trimming cost V 4 bases and J 6 bases, with 17 bases left between them. The sequenced sample was peripheral blood, obtained 28 days after the second dose of the MenACWY control vaccine. The chain employs TRBV9 and TRBJ1-6; D might be TRBD1 (5 bases). The sequence was collected from an adult who received the MenACWY meningococcal vaccine as a control. CDR3 sequence reads: CASSLGLGGFNSPLHF. DNA of the CDR3: TGTGCCAGCAGCCTGGGGTTGGGGGGGTTTAATTCACCCCTCCACTTT. Full variable domain (missing parts from reference TRBV9 and TRBJ1-6): DSGVTQTPKHLITATGQRVTLRCSPRSGDLSVYWYQQSLDQGLQFLIQYYNGEERAKGNILERFSAQQFPDLHSELNLSSLELGDSALYFCASSLGLGGFNSPLHFGNGTRLTVT.